Described below is a single TCR beta chain sequence and its context. Its matching antigen is unknown. A read error may account for a junction end that differs from germline. The template was genomic DNA from peripheral blood, not RNA. Rearranged V-D-J TRB sequences were amplified with a mixed TRB-A/B primer pool. TCRdb re-analysed the multiplex PCR reads in MiXCR, keeping a single row per CDR3 protein. In the table there are about 13,000 distinct CDR3 sequences, under 30% of which are singletons. The germline gives CDR1 SGHDT, CDR2 YYEEEE. This CDR3 is built from 18 residues. The source of the sample is a study of T cell repertoires in aging, cancer and after chemotherapy. In the study overall: Repeat sampling of healthy donors over several months to years showed clear clonal overlap.

Study observations and caveats: The repertoire data cannot show anything about immunological memory following chemotherapy. In each cancer cohort, median generation probability increased across chemotherapy, suggesting thymic output rebounded.

Source material: blood. The V and J genes are TRBV5-6 and TRBJ2-3, with 12 bases lining up with TRBD1. The receptor was derived from a human donor in good health. Written as DNA, the CDR3 is TGCGCCAGCAGCTTGGGACAGGGGGCGAACCGAATCACAGATACGCAGTATTTT. Residues: CASSLGQGANRITDTQYF.